Listed here are 5 T cell receptor beta chains from one sample, sequenced in a study of cytomegalovirus exposure and HLA in healthy donors. The PCR contained 60 Vbeta and 13 Jbeta primers. Generated by immunoSEQ multiplex PCR, the TCRdb table keeps only in-frame clones and is missing some. The repertoire holds about 120,000 clones, with 77% as singletons. The sequenced sample consisted of PBMCs. The receptors derive from a man aged 18 to 30 in good health and CMV-seropositive.

V usage is TRBV11-2 and J usage is TRBJ2-5, with TRBD2 matching 12 bases. The DNA end is more similar to TRBJ2-7, so the J call may be wrong. Germline CDR1 and CDR2: SGHAT and FQNNGV. The CDR3 has 17 residues. The CDR3: CASSLEETSGGSYEQYF. CDR3 DNA: TGTGCCAGCAGCTTAGAAGAGACTAGCGGGGGCTCCTACGAGCAGTACTTC.

The genes are TRBV19 and TRBJ2-7, with a possible D match to TRBD1 (5 bases). Germline lookup yields CDR1 LNHDA and CDR2 SQIVND (reference sequence). The CDR3 totals 14 residues. Trimming pared 8 bases from V and 0 bases from J, leaving 14 bases between. This CDR3 is CASQQDGNSYEQYF. CDR3 sequence (DNA): TGTGCCAGTCAACAGGACGGAAACTCCTACGAGCAGTACTTC.

Turning to this clone: One junction end disagrees with the germline gene, perhaps due to a read error. The V and J genes are TRBV7-6 and TRBJ2-2, with 7 bases lining up with TRBD1. The CDR3 length is 16 residues. Per the germline V gene, CDR1 is SGHVS and CDR2 is FNYEAQ. The CDR3 here is CASSLAGDRHTGELFF. In DNA form, the CDR3 reads TGTGCCAGCAGCCTAGCTGGGGACAGACACACCGGGGAGCTGTTTTTT.

The J gene is TRBJ1-6, the V gene TRBV30, with TRBD1 matching 7 bases. Trimming took 2 bases from V and 9 from J; bases not matched to a gene: 10. The germline V gene encodes CDR1 GTSNPN and CDR2 SVGIG (reference sequence). The length of the CDR3 is 15 residues. CDR3 coding DNA: TGTGCCTGGAGTTTGCCGACAGGGTTGGGTTCACCCCTCCACTTT. Protein: CAWSLPTGLGSPLHF.

V is TRBV6-1 and J is TRBJ1-1; 8 bases line up with TRBD1. CDR3 length: 17 residues. After removal of 2 bases from V and 4 bases from J, the junction contained 12 bases not matched to a gene. From germline, CDR1 is MNHNS and CDR2 SASEGT. Here the CDR3 reads CASSEQPRTGQGTEAFF. In DNA, the CDR3 is TGTGCCAGCAGTGAACAACCCCGGACAGGGCAGGGCACTGAAGCTTTCTTT.